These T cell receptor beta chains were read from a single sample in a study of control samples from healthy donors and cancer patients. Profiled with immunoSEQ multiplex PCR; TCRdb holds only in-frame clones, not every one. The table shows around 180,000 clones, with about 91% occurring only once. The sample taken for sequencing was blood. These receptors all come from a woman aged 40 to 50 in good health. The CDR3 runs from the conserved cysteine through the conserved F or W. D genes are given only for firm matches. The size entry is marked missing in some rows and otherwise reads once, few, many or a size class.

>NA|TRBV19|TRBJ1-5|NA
TGTGCCAGTTTACGGGTCGGGGCGGGCAATCAGCCCCAGCATTTT
CASLRVGAGNQPQHF
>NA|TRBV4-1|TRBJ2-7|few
TGCGCCAGCAGCCAAGTAGGGATCCTACACGAGCAGTACTTC
CASSQVGILHEQYF
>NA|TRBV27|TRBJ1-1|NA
TGTGCCAGCAGTTCCGACACTGAAGCTTTCTTT
CASSSDTEAFF
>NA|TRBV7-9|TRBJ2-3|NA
TGTGCCAGCAGCCAGGGCACGTTCGCAGATACGCAGTATTTT
CASSQGTFADTQYF
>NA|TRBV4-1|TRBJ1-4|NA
TGCGCCAGCAGCCAATACTATCAGACAACTAATGAAAAACTGTTTTTT
CASSQYYQTTNEKLFF
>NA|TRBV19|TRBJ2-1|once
TGTGCCAGTAGTATTAATCGCGGCCCCTACAATGAGCAGTTCTTC
CASSINRGPYNEQFF
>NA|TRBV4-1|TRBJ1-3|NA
TGCGCCAGCAGCCATCCGGGAGGGGACTCTGGAAACACCATATATTTT
CASSHPGGDSGNTIYF
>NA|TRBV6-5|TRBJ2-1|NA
TGTGCCAGCACCTCTTCTCGGGTCCACCTTCAGTTCTTC
CASTSSRVHLQFF
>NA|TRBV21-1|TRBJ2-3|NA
TGTGCCAGCAGCCCAAGCAGGGATCTACGGGGGCCCGCCACAGATACGCAGTATTTT
CASSPSRDLRGPATDTQYF
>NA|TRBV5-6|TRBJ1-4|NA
TGTGCCAGCAGCCGGGGGTGGGACATCGGAGGAGAAAAACTGTTTTTT
CASSRGWDIGGEKLFF
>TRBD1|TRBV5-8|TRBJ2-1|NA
TGTGCCAGCAGCTCCGACTCCGGGACAGGGATTTACAATGAGCAGTTCTTC
CASSSDSGTGIYNEQFF
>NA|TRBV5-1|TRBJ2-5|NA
TGCGCCAGCAGTTTGGGGGCAGGACAAGAGACCCAGTACTTC
CASSLGAGQETQYF
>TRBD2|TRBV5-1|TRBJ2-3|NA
TGCGCCAGCAGCCCCACTAGCGGGGGGGCTGCTACGCAGTATTTT
CASSPTSGGAATQYF
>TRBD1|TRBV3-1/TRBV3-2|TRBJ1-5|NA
TGTGCCAGCAGCCAAGATTCGACAGGGGGCCAGCCCCAGCATTTT
CASSQDSTGGQPQHF
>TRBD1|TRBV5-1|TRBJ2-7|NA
TGCGCCAGCAGCTTGGGGACAGGGGGCGTCGACGAGCAGTACTTC
CASSLGTGGVDEQYF
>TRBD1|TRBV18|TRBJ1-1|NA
TGTGCCAGCTCACTTATCGCCGGGACAGGGGTGACTGAAGCTTTCTTT
CASSLIAGTGVTEAFF
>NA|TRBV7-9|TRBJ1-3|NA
TGTGCCAGCAGCCCGCAGGGCAACACCATATATTTT
CASSPQGNTIYF
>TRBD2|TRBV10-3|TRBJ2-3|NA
TGTGCCATCAGTGACTCACTAGCGGGGGCAACAGATACGCAGTATTTT
CAISDSLAGATDTQYF
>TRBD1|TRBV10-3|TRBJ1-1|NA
TGTGCCATCAGAGACGGGACAGGGGCCCTTGGGACTGAAGCTTTCTTT
CAIRDGTGALGTEAFF
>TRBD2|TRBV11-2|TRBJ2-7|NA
TGTGCCAGCAGCTTAGGGGGGGGAACCGACTACGAGCAGTACTTC
CASSLGGGTDYEQYF
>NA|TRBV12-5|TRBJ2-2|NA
TGTGCTAGTAAGGAGCAGAACACCGGGGAGCTGTTTTTT
CASKEQNTGELFF
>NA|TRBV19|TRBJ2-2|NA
TGTGCCAGTAGTATCACCAGGATGAACACCGGGGAGCTGTTTTTT
CASSITRMNTGELFF
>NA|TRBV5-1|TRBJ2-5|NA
TGCGCCAGCAGCTTGATAGAGGGCCTTCGGTCCGCCGTCCCAAAGACCCAGTACTTC
CASSLIEGLRSAVPKTQYF
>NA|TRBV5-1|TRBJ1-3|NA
TGCGCCAGCAGCTTGTGGGGCTCTGGAAACACCATATATTTT
CASSLWGSGNTIYF
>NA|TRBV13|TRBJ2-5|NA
TGTGCCAGCAGCTTAACGAAAAGCGGGGAGACCCAGTACTTC
CASSLTKSGETQYF
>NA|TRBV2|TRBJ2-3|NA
TGTGCCAGCAGTGGGGTCACAGATACGCAGTATTTT
CASSGVTDTQYF
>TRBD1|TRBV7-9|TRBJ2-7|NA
TGTGCCAGCAGCCGAATAGGACAGGGCTACGAGCAGTACTTC
CASSRIGQGYEQYF
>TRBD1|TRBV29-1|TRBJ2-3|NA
TGCAGCGTGGCCGGAGGACAGGGGTCAGATACGCAGTATTTT
CSVAGGQGSDTQYF
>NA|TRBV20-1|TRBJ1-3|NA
TGCAGTGCCGCCAGTGGAAACACCATATATTTT
CSAASGNTIYF
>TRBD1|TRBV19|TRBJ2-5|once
TGTGCCAGTAGTATAGGGCAGGGGGCGTGGGAGACCCAGTACTTC
CASSIGQGAWETQYF
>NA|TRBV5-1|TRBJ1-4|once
TGCGCCAGCAGACAGGATGCAACTAATGAAAAACTGTTTTTT
CASRQDATNEKLFF
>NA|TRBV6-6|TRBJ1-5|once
TGTGCCAGCAGTACCAGGGTGGGGGGCAATCAGCCCCAGCATTTT
CASSTRVGGNQPQHF
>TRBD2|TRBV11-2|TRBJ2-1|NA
TGTGCCAGCAGCTTAGGGTGGCGGGGGTCCTACAATGAGCAGTTCTTC
CASSLGWRGSYNEQFF
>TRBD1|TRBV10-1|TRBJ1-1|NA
TGCGCCAGCAGTGGACAGGGGAACACTGAAGCTTTCTTT
CASSGQGNTEAFF
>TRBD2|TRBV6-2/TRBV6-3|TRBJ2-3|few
TGTGCCAGCAGTCGGGGGGGGGCCGAGACAGATACGCAGTATTTT
CASSRGGAETDTQYF
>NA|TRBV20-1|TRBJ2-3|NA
TGCAGTGCTAGTGGCCTCCTAGGGCAGGATACGCAGTATTTT
CSASGLLGQDTQYF
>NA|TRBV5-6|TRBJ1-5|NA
TGTGCCAGCAGCTACAAGGGGACCGATGATCAGCCCCAGCATTTT
CASSYKGTDDQPQHF
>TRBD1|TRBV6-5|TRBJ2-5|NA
TGTGCCAGCAGTTACGGGGGACAGGCCACCCAAGAGACCCAGTACTTC
CASSYGGQATQETQYF
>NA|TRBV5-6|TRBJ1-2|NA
TGTGCCAGCAGCTTGATTATAGCCAGGTCTTCCCATTTAGGCTACACCTTC
CASSLIIARSSHLGYTF
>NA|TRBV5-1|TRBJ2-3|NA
TGCGCCAGCAGCTTGTATGGGGACCGGATATCATTAGATACGCAGTATTTT
CASSLYGDRISLDTQYF
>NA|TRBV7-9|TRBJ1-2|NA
TGTGCCAGCAACAAGCGAGAGGGCGAAGGGGACTACTATGGCTACACCTTC
CASNKREGEGDYYGYTF
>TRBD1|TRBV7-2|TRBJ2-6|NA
TGTGCCAGCAGCCCGGCTCGGGACAGGGCACTCTCTGGGGCCAACGTCCTGACTTTC
CASSPARDRALSGANVLTF
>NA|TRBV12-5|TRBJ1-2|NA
TGTGCTACCCTTCCGGGACAAAGGGAAGGCTACACCTTC
CATLPGQREGYTF
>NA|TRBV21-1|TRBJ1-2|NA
TGTGCCAGCAGCAAAGGGAGGGGGAGTAACTATGGCTACACCTTC
CASSKGRGSNYGYTF
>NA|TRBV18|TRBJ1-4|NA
TGTGCCAGCTCACCACTCGGGGCAGGGGTTAATGAAAAACTGTTTTTT
CASSPLGAGVNEKLFF
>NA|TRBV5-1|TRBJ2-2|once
TGCGCCAGCAGCTTGAGTGGGACACAAAACACCGGGGAGCTGTTTTTT
CASSLSGTQNTGELFF
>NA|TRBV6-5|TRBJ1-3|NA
TGTGCCAGCAGTTCTTCAGGGTTCTCTGGAAACACCATATATTTT
CASSSSGFSGNTIYF
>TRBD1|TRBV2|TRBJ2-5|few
TGTGCCAGCAGTGAAGATCGGTTCGGGACAGGGTTTGGAAAGACCCAGTACTTC
CASSEDRFGTGFGKTQYF
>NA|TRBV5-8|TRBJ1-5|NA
TGTGCCAGCAGCTTTGGCGGTCAGCCCCAGCATTTT
CASSFGGQPQHF
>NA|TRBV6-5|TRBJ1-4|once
TGTGCCAGCAGTTACTCTGTAGATGAAAAACTGTTTTTT
CASSYSVDEKLFF
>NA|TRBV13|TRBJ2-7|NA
TGTGCCAGCAGCCCAGGGGTAAGTCCCCTCTACGAGCAGTACTTC
CASSPGVSPLYEQYF
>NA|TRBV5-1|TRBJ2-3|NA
TGCGCCAGCAGCCCCGTGGGGTCAGCAGATACGCAGTATTTT
CASSPVGSADTQYF
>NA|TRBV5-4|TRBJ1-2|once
TGTGCCAGCAGCCGGGCAGGGGCAGGGAAGTCTGGCTACACCTTC
CASSRAGAGKSGYTF